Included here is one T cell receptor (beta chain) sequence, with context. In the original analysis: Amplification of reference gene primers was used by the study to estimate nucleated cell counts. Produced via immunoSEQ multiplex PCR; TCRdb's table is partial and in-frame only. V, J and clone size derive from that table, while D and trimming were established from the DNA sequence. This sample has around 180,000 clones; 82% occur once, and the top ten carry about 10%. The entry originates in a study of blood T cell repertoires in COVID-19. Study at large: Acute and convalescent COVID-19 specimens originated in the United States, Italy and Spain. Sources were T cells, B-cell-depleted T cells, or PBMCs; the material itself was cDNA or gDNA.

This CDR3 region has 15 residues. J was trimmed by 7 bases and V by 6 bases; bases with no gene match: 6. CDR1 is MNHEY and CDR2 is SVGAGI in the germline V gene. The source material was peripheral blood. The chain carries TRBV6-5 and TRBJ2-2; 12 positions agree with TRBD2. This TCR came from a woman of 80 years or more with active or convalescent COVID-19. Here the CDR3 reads CASRPSGRADGELFF. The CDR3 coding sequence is TGTGCCAGCAGGCCTAGCGGGAGGGCCGACGGGGAGCTGTTTTTT.